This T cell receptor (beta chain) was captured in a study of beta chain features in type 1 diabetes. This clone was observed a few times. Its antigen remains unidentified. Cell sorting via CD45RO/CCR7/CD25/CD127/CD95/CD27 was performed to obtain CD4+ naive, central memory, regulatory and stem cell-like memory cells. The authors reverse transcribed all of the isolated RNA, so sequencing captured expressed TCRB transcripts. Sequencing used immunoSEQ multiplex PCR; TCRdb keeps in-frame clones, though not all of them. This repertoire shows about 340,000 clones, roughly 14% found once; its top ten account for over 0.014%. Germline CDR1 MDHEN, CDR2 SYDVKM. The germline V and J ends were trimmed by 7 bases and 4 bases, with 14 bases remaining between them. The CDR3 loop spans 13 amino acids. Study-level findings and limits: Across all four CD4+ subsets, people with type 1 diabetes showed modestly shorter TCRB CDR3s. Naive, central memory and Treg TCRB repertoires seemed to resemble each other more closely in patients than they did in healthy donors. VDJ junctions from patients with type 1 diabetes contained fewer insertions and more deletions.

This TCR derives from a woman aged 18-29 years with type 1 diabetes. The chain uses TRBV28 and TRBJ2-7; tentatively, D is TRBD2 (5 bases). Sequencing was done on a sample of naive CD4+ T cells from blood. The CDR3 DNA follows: TGTGCCAGCACCCCCCACGGGGTGTACGAGCAGTACTTC. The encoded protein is CASTPHGVYEQYF.